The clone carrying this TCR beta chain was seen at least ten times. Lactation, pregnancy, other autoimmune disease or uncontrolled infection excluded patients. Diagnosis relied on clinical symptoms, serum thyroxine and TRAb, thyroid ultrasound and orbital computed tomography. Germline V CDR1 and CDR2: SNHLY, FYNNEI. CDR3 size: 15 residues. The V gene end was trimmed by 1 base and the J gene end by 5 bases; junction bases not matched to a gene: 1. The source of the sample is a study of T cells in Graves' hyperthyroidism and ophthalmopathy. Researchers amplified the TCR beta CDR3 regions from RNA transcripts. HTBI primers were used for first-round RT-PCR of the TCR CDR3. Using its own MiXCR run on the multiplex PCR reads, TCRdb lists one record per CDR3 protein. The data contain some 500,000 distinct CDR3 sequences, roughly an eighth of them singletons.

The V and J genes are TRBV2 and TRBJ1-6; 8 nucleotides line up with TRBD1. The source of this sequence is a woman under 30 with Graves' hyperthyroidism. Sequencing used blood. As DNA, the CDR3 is TGTGCCAGCAGTGAAGGGACAGGGCATAATTCACCCCTCCACTTT. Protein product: CASSEGTGHNSPLHF.